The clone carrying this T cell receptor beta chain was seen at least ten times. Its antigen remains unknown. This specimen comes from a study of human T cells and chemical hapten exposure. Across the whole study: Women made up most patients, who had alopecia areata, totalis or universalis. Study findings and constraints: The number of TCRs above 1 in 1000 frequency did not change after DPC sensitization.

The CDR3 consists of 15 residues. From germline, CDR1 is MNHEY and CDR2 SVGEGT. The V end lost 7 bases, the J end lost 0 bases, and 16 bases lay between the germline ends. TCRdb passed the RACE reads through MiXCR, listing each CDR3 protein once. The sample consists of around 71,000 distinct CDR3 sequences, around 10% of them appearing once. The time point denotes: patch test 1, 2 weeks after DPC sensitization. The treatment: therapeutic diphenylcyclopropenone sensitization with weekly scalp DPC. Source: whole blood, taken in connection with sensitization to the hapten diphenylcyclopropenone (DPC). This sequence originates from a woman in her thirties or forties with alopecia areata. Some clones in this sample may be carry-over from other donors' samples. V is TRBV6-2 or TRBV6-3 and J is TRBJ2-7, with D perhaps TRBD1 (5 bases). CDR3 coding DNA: TGTGCCAGCACCTACGAAGACAGACGCTCCTACGAGCAGTACTTC. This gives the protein CASTYEDRRSYEQYF.